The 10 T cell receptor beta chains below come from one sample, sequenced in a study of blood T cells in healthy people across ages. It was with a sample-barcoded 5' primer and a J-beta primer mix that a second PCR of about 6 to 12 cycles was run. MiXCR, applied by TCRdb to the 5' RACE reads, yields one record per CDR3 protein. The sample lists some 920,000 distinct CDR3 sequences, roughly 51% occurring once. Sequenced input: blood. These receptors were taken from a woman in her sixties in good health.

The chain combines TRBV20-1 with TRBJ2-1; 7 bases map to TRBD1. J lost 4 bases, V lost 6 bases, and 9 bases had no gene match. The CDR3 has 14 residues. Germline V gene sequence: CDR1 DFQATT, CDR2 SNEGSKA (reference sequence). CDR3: CSAYQQGSYNEQFF. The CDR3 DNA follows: TGCAGTGCCTATCAACAGGGGTCGTACAATGAGCAGTTCTTC.

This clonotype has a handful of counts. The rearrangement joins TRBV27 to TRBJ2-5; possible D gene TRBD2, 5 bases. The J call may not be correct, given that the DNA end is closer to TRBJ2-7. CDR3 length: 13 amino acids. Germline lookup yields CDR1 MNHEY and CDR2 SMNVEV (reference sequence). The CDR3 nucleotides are TGTGCCAGCAGTTCGAGTAGCGTGTACGAGCAGTACTTC. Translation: CASSSSSVYEQYF.

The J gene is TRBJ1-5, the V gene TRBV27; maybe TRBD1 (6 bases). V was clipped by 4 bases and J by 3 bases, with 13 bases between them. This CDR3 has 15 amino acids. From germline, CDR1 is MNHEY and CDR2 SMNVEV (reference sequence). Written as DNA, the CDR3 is TGTGCCAGCAGTTCACAGGGCACGAACAATCAGCCCCAGCATTTT. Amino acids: CASSSQGTNNQPQHF.

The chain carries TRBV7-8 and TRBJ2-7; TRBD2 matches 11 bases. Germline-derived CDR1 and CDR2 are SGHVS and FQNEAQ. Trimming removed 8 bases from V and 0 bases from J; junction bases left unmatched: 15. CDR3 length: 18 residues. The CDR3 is CASSHLTSGTLNSYEQYF. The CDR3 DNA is TGTGCCAGCTCCCACTTGACTAGCGGGACCTTAAACTCCTACGAGCAGTACTTC.

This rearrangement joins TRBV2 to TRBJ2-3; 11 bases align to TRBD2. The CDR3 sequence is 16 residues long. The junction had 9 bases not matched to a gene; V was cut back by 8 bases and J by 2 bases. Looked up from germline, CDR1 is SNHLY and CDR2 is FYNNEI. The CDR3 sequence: CASGELAGVLTDTQYF. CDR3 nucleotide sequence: TGTGCCAGCGGGGAACTAGCGGGAGTCCTCACAGATACGCAGTATTTT.

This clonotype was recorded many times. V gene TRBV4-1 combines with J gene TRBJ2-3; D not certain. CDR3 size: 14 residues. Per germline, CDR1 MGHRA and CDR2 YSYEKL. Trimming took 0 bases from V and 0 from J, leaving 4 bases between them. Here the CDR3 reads CASSQDPSTDTQYF. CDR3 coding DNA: TGCGCCAGCAGCCAAGATCCCAGCACAGATACGCAGTATTTT.

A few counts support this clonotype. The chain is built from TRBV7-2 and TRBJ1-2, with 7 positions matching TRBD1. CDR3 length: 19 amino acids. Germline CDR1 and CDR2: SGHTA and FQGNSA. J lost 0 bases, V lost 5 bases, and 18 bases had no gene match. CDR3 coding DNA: TGTGCCAGCAGCCCTCGAGGGATGGACAGGAACATCGCTAACTATGGCTACACCTTC. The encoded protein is CASSPRGMDRNIANYGYTF.

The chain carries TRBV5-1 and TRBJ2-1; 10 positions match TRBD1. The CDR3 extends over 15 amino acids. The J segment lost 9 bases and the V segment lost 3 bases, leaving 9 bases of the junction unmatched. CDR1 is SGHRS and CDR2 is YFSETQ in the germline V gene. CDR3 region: CASSSTGGAPSEQFF. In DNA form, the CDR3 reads TGCGCCAGCAGCTCGACAGGGGGCGCACCCAGTGAGCAGTTCTTC.

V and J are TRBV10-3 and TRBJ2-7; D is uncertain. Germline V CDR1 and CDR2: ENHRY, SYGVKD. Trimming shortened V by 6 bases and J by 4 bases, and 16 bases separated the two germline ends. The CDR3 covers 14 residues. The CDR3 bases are TGTGCCATCAGAAATCTAAATGGACCGTACGAGCAGTACTTC. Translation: CAIRNLNGPYEQYF.

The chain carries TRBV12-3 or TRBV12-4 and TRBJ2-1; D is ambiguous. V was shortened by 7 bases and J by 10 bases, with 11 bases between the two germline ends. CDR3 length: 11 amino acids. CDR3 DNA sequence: TGTGCCAGCAATTACAGAACCGAGCAGTTCTTC. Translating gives CASNYRTEQFF.